The rows below give T cell receptor beta chains drawn from one sample of a study of PD-1 blockade in classical Hodgkin lymphoma. Data came from immunoSEQ multiplex PCR; TCRdb stores just in-frame clones and leaves some out. The table shows about 40,000 clones, with approximately 70% occurring only once. The sequenced sample was peripheral blood mononuclear cells (PBMCs), obtained at baseline. The receptors shown here come from a human donor with classical Hodgkin lymphoma. The CDR3 runs from the conserved cysteine through the conserved F or W. The D gene is left open where the match is weak. Clone size is stated in some rows and not others, as once, few, many or a class when expanded.

TRBV7-6,TRBJ1-2,.,TRBD1,CASSSPGQGGGYTF,TGTGCCAGCAGCTCTCCGGGACAGGGTGGTGGCTACACCTTC
TRBV4-3,TRBJ2-7,.,TRBD1,CASSQDRGPLNEQYF,TGCGCCAGCAGCCAAGACAGGGGGCCATTAAACGAGCAGTACTTC
TRBV7-6,TRBJ2-2,.,.,CASSSMTAANTGELFF,TGTGCCAGCAGCTCGATGACAGCTGCGAACACCGGGGAGCTGTTTTTT
TRBV7-2,TRBJ1-1,few,.,CASANTEAFF,TGTGCCAGCGCCAACACTGAAGCTTTCTTT
TRBV5-4,TRBJ1-2,few,.,CASSLTGREGYTF,TGTGCCAGCAGCTTGACCGGCCGCGAGGGCTACACCTTC
TRBV7-2,TRBJ2-7,.,TRBD2,CASSSWTSYEQYF,TGTGCCAGCAGCTCCTGGACTAGCTACGAGCAGTACTTC
TRBV5-5,TRBJ1-2,.,.,CASSASDRSNYGYTF,TGTGCCAGCAGCGCCTCCGACAGAAGTAACTATGGCTACACCTTC
TRBV30,TRBJ1-2,.,.,CAWSSGGHGYTF,TGTGCCTGGAGTTCCGGGGGACATGGCTACACCTTC
TRBV5-6,TRBJ1-6,.,.,CASSFGRRVRNSPLHF,TGTGCCAGCAGCTTCGGACGAAGGGTGAGAAATTCACCCCTCCACTTT
TRBV28,TRBJ1-1,.,.,CASSLFRGNTEAFF,TGTGCCAGCAGTTTATTCAGGGGGAACACTGAAGCTTTCTTT
TRBV6-5,TRBJ2-3,.,TRBD2,CASSRAGQGTDTQYF,TGTGCCAGTAGCCGAGCGGGGCAGGGCACAGATACGCAGTATTTT
TRBV27,TRBJ1-5,.,.,CASSPIRNQPQHF,TGTGCCAGCAGTCCAATACGCAATCAGCCCCAGCATTTT
TRBV15,TRBJ2-1,.,TRBD2,CATSGTGTSGISYNEQFF,TGTGCCACCAGCGGAACCGGGACTAGCGGGATCTCCTACAATGAGCAGTTCTTC
TRBV28,TRBJ1-4,.,.,CASSLLGEGAFEKLFF,TGTGCCAGCAGCCTCCTCGGTGAAGGGGCGTTTGAAAAACTGTTTTTT
TRBV7-8,TRBJ1-1,.,TRBD1,CASSLSPGGTEAFF,TGTGCCAGCAGCCTGTCGCCAGGGGGCACTGAAGCTTTCTTT
TRBV6-5,TRBJ2-7,.,.,CASSFRVGEQYF,TGTGCCAGCAGTTTCAGGGTAGGCGAGCAGTACTTC
TRBV5-1,TRBJ2-7,.,TRBD1,CASSTGQPYEQYF,TGCGCCAGCAGCACGGGACAGCCCTACGAGCAGTACTTC
TRBV27,TRBJ2-7,medium-sized,TRBD2,CASSSPSSGSYEQYF,TGTGCCAGCAGTTCCCCATCTAGCGGGAGTTACGAGCAGTACTTC
TRBV7-3,TRBJ2-1,once,.,CASSGGGSNNEQFF,TGTGCCAGCAGCGGGGGCGGATCAAACAATGAGCAGTTCTTC
TRBV2,TRBJ1-1,.,.,CASRVYWGPEAFF,TGTGCCAGCAGAGTCTATTGGGGGCCTGAAGCTTTCTTT
TRBV10-3,TRBJ1-5,.,.,CAISESKRVSNQPQHF,TGTGCCATCAGTGAGTCGAAACGTGTTAGCAATCAGCCCCAGCATTTT
TRBV7-2,TRBJ1-3,.,.,CASSLQRGNTIYF,TGTGCCAGCAGCTTACAACGTGGAAACACCATATATTTT
TRBV28,TRBJ2-1,.,.,CASSLSPYNEQFF,TGTGCCAGCAGTTTATCTCCCTACAATGAGCAGTTCTTC
TRBV7-8,TRBJ2-1,few,.,CASSLGGGTYNEQFF,TGTGCCAGCAGCTTGGGTGGCGGGACCTACAATGAGCAGTTCTTC
TRBV9,TRBJ2-1,.,TRBD2,CASSVAPAGLAGYNEQFF,TGTGCCAGCAGCGTAGCCCCCGCGGGACTAGCGGGCTACAATGAGCAGTTCTTC
TRBV7-9,TRBJ1-5,few,.,CASTQGGSGQPQHF,TGTGCCAGCACCCAAGGGGGGTCCGGGCAGCCCCAGCATTTT
TRBV15,TRBJ2-2,.,TRBD2,CATSIPVAGGPVGELFF,TGTGCCACCAGCATCCCCGTAGCGGGAGGGCCTGTCGGGGAGCTGTTTTTT
TRBV6-5,TRBJ2-1,few,TRBD2,CASSPGLAAYNEQFF,TGTGCCAGCAGCCCCGGACTAGCGGCGTACAATGAGCAGTTCTTC
TRBV11-3,TRBJ2-3,.,TRBD1,CASSKTGSGRADTQYF,TGTGCCAGCAGCAAGACAGGGAGCGGTCGGGCAGATACGCAGTATTTT
TRBV2,TRBJ2-2,.,.,CASSPPGELFF,TGTGCCAGCAGCCCCCCCGGGGAGCTGTTTTTT
TRBV30,TRBJ2-3,few,.,CALGSAQRFTDTQYF,TGTGCCTTAGGGTCGGCACAGCGATTCACAGATACGCAGTATTTT
TRBV6-5,TRBJ2-6,.,.,CASSYVGVSGANVLTF,TGTGCCAGCAGTTACGTCGGGGTCTCTGGGGCCAACGTCCTGACTTTC
TRBV9,TRBJ2-7,.,.,CASSVTGSYEQYF,TGTGCCAGCAGCGTGACAGGTTCCTACGAGCAGTACTTC
TRBV27,TRBJ1-2,.,.,CASSLSREGGYTF,TGTGCCAGCAGTTTAAGTCGTGAAGGCGGCTACACCTTC
TRBV2,TRBJ2-3,.,TRBD2,CASSTSGTSAFTDTQYF,TGTGCCAGCAGTACGAGCGGGACTAGCGCTTTCACAGATACGCAGTATTTT
TRBV7-9,TRBJ1-2,.,.,CASSLAGQGDHGYTF,TGTGCCAGCAGCTTAGCGGGCCAGGGAGATCATGGCTACACCTTC